The 22 T cell receptor beta chains reported below all come from one sample, sequenced in a study of blood T cell repertoires in COVID-19. Method: immunoSEQ multiplex PCR; TCRdb's copy keeps in-frame clones and lacks some. The table shows 100,000 to 120,000 clones, with over 75% occurring only once. The sequenced sample consisted of peripheral blood. The receptors derive from a man in his fifties with acute or convalescent COVID-19.

This clone was observed a single time. The chain has TRBV18 and TRBJ1-1; 8 bases map to TRBD1. The CDR3 consists of 13 residues. With V trimmed by 8 bases and J by 0 bases, 2 bases remained unmatched. Per germline, CDR1 KGHSH and CDR2 LQKENI. CDR3 protein: CASTGGLNTEAFF. CDR3 nucleotide sequence: TGTGCCAGCACAGGGGGACTGAACACTGAAGCTTTCTTT.

J is TRBJ1-5 and V is TRBV6-1; perhaps TRBD1 as D (5 bases). The germline gives CDR1 MNHNS, CDR2 SASEGT. The CDR3 contains 14 residues. The germline V and J ends were trimmed by 7 bases and 0 bases, with 10 bases remaining between them. CDR3 in amino acids: CASIQGVSNQPQHF. The CDR3 DNA reads as TGTGCCAGCATCCAAGGGGTTAGCAATCAGCCCCAGCATTTT.

Comments on this clone: This sample also contains other DNA sequences that code for the same CDR3. V gene TRBV18 combines with J gene TRBJ1-5; D might be TRBD1 (6 bases). The ends were cut back, 3 bases at V and 3 bases at J, with 9 bases in the middle. The CDR3 totals 14 residues. The germline V gene has CDR1 KGHSH and CDR2 LQKENI. The CDR3 here is CASSPRDTNQPQHF. The CDR3 DNA sequence: TGTGCCAGCTCACCCCGGGACACCAATCAGCCCCAGCATTTT.

This chain uses TRBV7-8 with TRBJ1-1, with D perhaps TRBD1 (6 bases). V was clipped by 5 bases and J by 3 bases, with 16 bases between them. The CDR3 is 15 residues long. Germline values: CDR1 SGHVS, CDR2 FQNEAQ. The CDR3 region has the DNA TGTGCCAGCAGCCCCTCGGCGACAGGCTACACTGAAGCTTTCTTT. Amino acids: CASSPSATGYTEAFF.

Note on this clone: One junction end disagrees with the germline gene, perhaps due to a read error. In DNA form, the CDR3 reads TGTGCTAGCAGCTTAGAAGGGCGGGAGGCCCCCGGGGAGACCCAGTACTTC. Its protein is CASSLEGREAPGETQYF. The V call is TRBV7-7, the J call TRBJ2-5, with TRBD2 matching over 8 bases. CDR3 length: 17 residues. The germline V gene has CDR1 SSHAT and CDR2 FNYEAQ (reference sequence).

This clone was seen a handful of times. The J gene is TRBJ2-7, the V gene TRBV20-1; 7 positions match TRBD2. CDR1 and CDR2 (germline): DFQATT, SNEGSKA (reference sequence). CDR3 length: 14 amino acids. The V segment lost 3 bases and the J segment 2 bases; nucleotides outside the gene matches: 7. In DNA form, the CDR3 reads TGCAGTGCTAGTGACGGGAGGAGGCCCTACGAGCAGTACTTC. Encoded protein: CSASDGRRPYEQYF.

The V call is TRBV27, the J call TRBJ1-6; TRBD1 matches 8 bases. The CDR3 length is 16 residues. V was clipped by 4 bases and J by 8 bases; unmatched bases: 10. Looked up from germline, CDR1 is MNHEY and CDR2 is SMNVEV (reference sequence). The CDR3 here is CASSSGQGGGHSPLHF. DNA for the CDR3: TGTGCCAGCAGTTCCGGACAGGGAGGGGGACATTCACCCCTCCACTTT.

The rearrangement uses TRBV7-8 and TRBJ2-7; 7 bases match TRBD1. The germline CDR1 and CDR2 sequences are SGHVS and FQNEAQ. Trimming removed 3 bases from V and 3 bases from J; junction bases left unmatched: 14. This CDR3 has 17 amino acids. CDR3 residues: CASSLTPDGRGSYEQYF. Written as DNA, the CDR3 is TGTGCCAGCAGCTTGACTCCGGATGGCAGGGGGAGCTACGAGCAGTACTTC.

The chain has TRBV4-1 and TRBJ2-3; 8 bases agree with TRBD2. Germline values: CDR1 MGHRA, CDR2 YSYEKL. V dropped 5 bases and J dropped 1; count of bases not matched to a gene: 11. CDR3 length: 17 residues. CDR3 residues: CASSAGWAAGGTDTQYF. DNA of the CDR3: TGCGCCAGCAGCGCAGGTTGGGCAGCGGGGGGCACAGATACGCAGTATTTT.

The V call is TRBV27, the J call TRBJ2-1; perhaps TRBD1 as D (6 bases). Trimming cost V 5 bases and J 16 bases, with 18 bases left between them. The germline V gene encodes CDR1 MNHEY and CDR2 SMNVEV (reference sequence). The CDR3 covers 12 residues. The CDR3 region is CASSRFGPGVFF. In DNA, the CDR3 is TGTGCCAGCAGTCGATTCGGCCCAGGGGTCTTCTTC.

The chain couples TRBV4-1 to TRBJ1-6; 9 nucleotides line up with TRBD1. V dropped 0 bases and J dropped 10; count of bases not matched to a gene: 4. The CDR3 spans 15 residues. Per the germline V gene, CDR1 is MGHRA and CDR2 is YSYEKL. The CDR3 DNA reads TGCGCCAGCAGCCAAGAAGCGACAGGGGGATCACCCCTCCACTTT. It translates to CASSQEATGGSPLHF.

The chain uses TRBV11-2 and TRBJ2-5; 9 bases agree with TRBD1. V dropped 8 bases and J dropped 4; count of bases not matched to a gene: 8. CDR3 length: 14 amino acids. Germline assignment: CDR1 SGHAT and CDR2 FQNNGV. The CDR3 reads CASPPTGGGETQYF. CDR3 bases: TGTGCCAGCCCCCCGACAGGGGGTGGAGAGACCCAGTACTTC.

The V and J genes are TRBV7-2 and TRBJ2-5, with TRBD2 identical over 9 bases. Germline V lookup: CDR1 SGHTA, CDR2 FQGNSA. V lost 2 bases, J lost 2 bases, and 3 bases stayed unmatched. This CDR3 has 15 residues. The chain's CDR3 is CASSLLAGRQETQYF. As DNA, the CDR3 is TGTGCCAGCAGCTTACTAGCGGGACGGCAAGAGACCCAGTACTTC. The complete variable domain, with remaining parts taken from reference TRBV7-2 and TRBJ2-5, reads GAGVSQSPSNKVTEKGKDVELRCDPISGHTALYWYRQSLGQGLEFLIYFQGNSAPDKSGLPSDRFSAERTGGSVSTLTIQRTQQEDSAVYLCASSLLAGRQETQYFGPGTRLLVL.

V gene TRBV7-2 combines with J gene TRBJ2-2, with TRBD2 identical over 14 bases. Germline V lookup: CDR1 SGHTA, CDR2 FQGNSA. The CDR3 runs 19 residues. Germline trimming cut 2 bases from V and 0 bases from J; bases unmatched to any gene: 5. This CDR3 is CASSLKGLAGASNTGELFF. CDR3 bases: TGTGCCAGCAGCTTAAAGGGACTAGCGGGGGCCTCGAACACCGGGGAGCTGTTTTTT.

The chain employs TRBV2 and TRBJ2-7; no firm D call. Germline values: CDR1 SNHLY, CDR2 FYNNEI. V lost 1 base, J lost 1 base, and 8 bases lay in between. This CDR3 is built from 14 residues. DNA for the CDR3: TGTGCCAGCAGTGAAGTTGTAGTTTCCTACGAGCAGTACTTC. The encoded protein is CASSEVVVSYEQYF.

This clone occurred once. The chain links TRBV4-1 to TRBJ2-4; TRBD2 matches 14 bases. J gave up 2 bases and V 4 bases, and 7 bases lay outside the gene matches. The CDR3 loop spans 18 amino acids. Looked up from germline, CDR1 is MGHRA and CDR2 is YSYEKL. The CDR3: CASSLGLAGGLSKNIQYF. The CDR3 DNA sequence: TGCGCCAGCAGCCTTGGACTAGCGGGAGGTTTGTCCAAAAACATTCAGTACTTC.

The chain couples TRBV5-1 to TRBJ2-3; 9 nucleotides line up with TRBD1. Germline CDR1 reads SGHRS; CDR2 reads YFSETQ. V shed 7 bases and J 3 bases; nucleotides not matched to a gene: 6. This CDR3 has 14 amino acids. CDR3 amino acids: CASFPGQGTDTQYF. DNA of the CDR3: TGCGCCAGCTTTCCGGGACAGGGTACAGATACGCAGTATTTT.

The chain carries TRBV30 and TRBJ1-2; tentatively, D is TRBD1 (5 bases). The V gene's germline CDR1 is GTSNPN and CDR2 SVGIG (reference sequence). The CDR3 is made up of 13 amino acids. V gave up 1 base and J gave up 4 bases, with 10 bases separating them. CDR3 amino acids: CAWSATGFYGYTF. The CDR3, as DNA: TGTGCCTGGAGTGCAACAGGCTTCTATGGCTACACCTTC.

The chain couples TRBV6-5 to TRBJ2-5; possibly TRBD1 for D (5 bases). V lost 7 bases, J lost 4 bases, and 16 bases lay in between. Germline V gene sequence: CDR1 MNHEY, CDR2 SVGAGI. The CDR3 has 14 residues. The CDR3 reads CASTVGVLGETQYF. The CDR3 nucleotides read TGTGCCAGCACGGTAGGGGTTCTCGGAGAGACCCAGTACTTC.

The chain combines TRBV3-1 (or the pseudogene TRBV3-2) with TRBJ1-1; a possible D gene is TRBD1 (6 bases). V was trimmed by 6 bases and J by 1 base, leaving 15 bases between them. Germline assignment: CDR1 LGHDT and CDR2 YNNKEL (reference sequence). The CDR3 spans 15 residues. CDR3 protein: CASRHQGSPNTEAFF. In nucleotides, the CDR3 is TGTGCCAGCAGGCACCAGGGGTCCCCGAACACTGAAGCTTTCTTT.

V usage is TRBV5-5 and J usage is TRBJ1-1; D gene unclear. V was trimmed by 2 bases and J by 7 bases, leaving 9 bases between them. The CDR3 runs 12 residues. CDR1 is SGHKS and CDR2 is YYEKEE in the germline V gene (reference sequence). The CDR3 DNA sequence: TGTGCCAGCAGCTTAGAGACATTTGAAGCTTTCTTT. Translating it yields CASSLETFEAFF.

This clone was observed a few times. The rearrangement uses TRBV14 and TRBJ1-6, with TRBD1 as a possible D gene (6 bases). CDR3 length equals 16 residues. The V gene lost 4 bases and the J gene lost 6 bases, with 16 bases spanning the gap. The germline V gene has CDR1 SGHDN and CDR2 FVKESK. The CDR3 DNA follows: TGTGCCAGCAGCCGGAAACCGGGACACTCTAATTCACCCCTCCACTTT. Translated, it gives CASSRKPGHSNSPLHF.